This record concerns one T cell receptor (beta chain) sequence. The germline CDR1 and CDR2 sequences are MGHRA and YSYEKL. V lost 1 base to trimming and J lost 5 bases; unmatched junction nucleotides: 0. CDR3 size: 13 residues. In the authors' workflow: The assay estimated nucleated cells by amplifying reference gene primers. Repertoires were generated with immunoSEQ multiplex PCR, while TCRdb's copy carries only in-frame clones and drops some. The V and J calls and the clone size are those of that table, but D and trimming were determined from the DNA. The table includes approximately 190,000 clones, 87% detected once. These data belong to a study of blood T cell repertoires in COVID-19. Whole-study context: COVID-19 samples, acute and convalescent, were from the United States, Italy and Spain. Sources were T cells, B-cell-depleted T cells, or PBMCs; the material itself was cDNA or gDNA.

The chain carries TRBV4-1 and TRBJ1-2; 8 bases fit TRBD1. The TCR originated in a man aged 55 to 69 with active or convalescent COVID-19. The sequenced material came from peripheral blood. CDR3 DNA sequence: TGCGCCAGCAGCCAAGGACAGGGGTATGGCTACACCTTC. As protein: CASSQGQGYGYTF.